This TCR beta chain is from a study of T cell responses to AZD1222 COVID-19 vaccine. Trimming took 0 bases from V and 5 from J, leaving 7 bases between them. Germline CDR1 SEHNR, CDR2 FQNEAQ (reference sequence). CDR3 length: 13 residues. Pooled samples include second doses given at about 4 or 12 weeks. Only one count was recorded for this clone. The target antigen is unknown. Sequencing used immunoSEQ multiplex PCR; TCRdb keeps in-frame clones, though not all of them. The sample has some 130,000 clones, about nine tenths seen once. Study results and caveats: Females made up more of the donors, who were largely white British, and clonal diversity may have come out too low. Increased Spike-specific TCR breadth and depth were observed after two AZD1222 doses.

The source was peripheral blood, collected 28 days after the second AZD1222 dose. The sequence was collected from an adult who received the AZD1222 COVID-19 vaccine. This chain uses TRBV7-9 with TRBJ1-1; D may be TRBD1 (6 bases). CDR3 nucleotide sequence: TGTGCCAGCAGCTTAGCCAGGGGAACTGAAGCTTTCTTT. Amino acid sequence: CASSLARGTEAFF.